These T cell receptor beta chains were read from a single sample in a study of shared clonotypes between healthy human individuals. Assay: immunoSEQ multiplex PCR; the TCRdb copy retains only in-frame clones and omits some. Among some 600,000 clones, roughly 96% were seen once, and the ten largest hold 0.11%. Sample: naive CD8+ T cells sorted from blood. These receptors originate from a young woman in good health. The CDR3 runs from the conserved cysteine through the conserved F or W.

V gene,J gene,CDR3 protein
TRBV6-5,NA,CASRELAGESYEQYF
TRBV27,TRBJ2-7,CASSLYLGTVGEQYF
TRBV5-6,TRBJ2-1,CASSYSLLPVGQFF
TRBV11-1,TRBJ2-1,CASSPWGSGSPPYNEQFF
TRBV25-1,TRBJ2-1,CASSEWQLAGAHNEQFF
TRBV7-9,TRBJ1-3,CASSQIAVAVSSGNTIYF
TRBV15,TRBJ1-1,CATSRDLGRGGTEAFF
TRBV28,TRBJ1-5,CASSYRDNNQPQHF
TRBV7-3,TRBJ2-3,CASSSLAGVPDTQYF
TRBV28,TRBJ2-7,CASKGGREDYEQYF
TRBV10-2,TRBJ2-7,CASSGETEASYEQYF
TRBV4-1,TRBJ2-5,CASSLRLAGETQYF
TRBV25-1,TRBJ1-5,CASSEWGNQPQHF
TRBV6-5,TRBJ2-7,CASSFNGPAYEQYF
TRBV5-6,TRBJ1-5,CASSRADRGGEPQHF
TRBV7-9,TRBJ2-1,CASSLAKGNTNGYNEQFF
TRBV19,TRBJ1-1,CASSIKGQGRSTEAFF
TRBV28,TRBJ2-7,CASSPPGTGDYEQYF
TRBV6-1,TRBJ1-1,CASSERSFF
TRBV5-8,TRBJ2-7,CASSWGTSGAYEQYF
TRBV4-1,TRBJ2-1,CASSRPGLLPFNEQFF
TRBV30,TRBJ2-7,CAWREIEGTYSYEQYF
TRBV28,TRBJ2-5,CASRSDIKETQYF
TRBV4-1,TRBJ2-1,CASSQVGTIPNNEQFF
TRBV29-1,TRBJ2-7,CSVERGEGQNEQYF
TRBV13,TRBJ2-5,CASSKEEETQYF
TRBV4-1,NA,CASSPGTSGSYEQYF
TRBV5-6,TRBJ1-1,CASSLRLAEAFF
TRBV5-6,TRBJ2-2,CASSLWTTGELFF
TRBV5-1,TRBJ2-1,CASSVSSEGVRNEQFF
TRBV6-5,TRBJ2-6,CASSYGSSGANVLTF